This T cell receptor (beta chain) was sequenced for a study of blood T cells in healthy people across ages. Findings of the study overall: PBMCs went unsorted, and a conclusive naive versus antigen-experienced comparison was therefore prevented. There were more naive CD4+ cells and higher diversity in long-lived donors than in aged donors.

Combining a sample-barcoded 5' primer with a J-beta primer mix, a second PCR ran for roughly 7 to 11 cycles. TCRdb reprocessed the 5' RACE reads with MiXCR, giving one entry per CDR3 protein. The sample has over a million distinct CDR3 sequences; under 55% are singletons. This clonotype was found a few times. What it binds is not known. Trimming took off 2 bases at V and 3 bases at J, with 7 bases between the two ends. The germline V gene encodes CDR1 SGHAT and CDR2 FQDESV (reference sequence). The CDR3 consists of 13 residues. The clonotype comes from a woman aged 18-29 years in good health. The genes are TRBV11-1 and TRBJ2-5, with D perhaps being TRBD1 or TRBD2 (5 bases each). The material sequenced was blood. The DNA of the CDR3 is TGTGCCAGCAGCTTAATGGGGGAAGAGACCCAGTACTTC. Protein product: CASSLMGEETQYF.